The 20 T cell receptor beta chains given below trace back to one sample, sequenced in a study of cytomegalovirus exposure and HLA in healthy donors. PCR employed 60 Vbeta and 13 Jbeta primers. TCRdb's table, derived via immunoSEQ multiplex PCR, lists solely in-frame clones and lacks some. The listing contains 100,000 to 150,000 clones. The sequenced material came from PBMCs. The receptor source for this set is a woman between 35 and 50 years old in good health and CMV-seropositive.

The rearrangement uses TRBV29-1 and TRBJ1-2; possible D gene TRBD1, 5 bases. Trimming stripped 3 bases from V and 7 bases from J, with 9 bases between. Germline lookup yields CDR1 SQVTM and CDR2 ANQGSEA. CDR3 length equals 11 residues. The CDR3 DNA follows: TGCAGCGTTGAGGCGGGACTTGGCTACACCTTC. As protein: CSVEAGLGYTF.

The chain couples TRBV5-1 to TRBJ1-3; 7 positions match TRBD1. This CDR3 is 15 amino acids long. The germline gives CDR1 SGHRS, CDR2 YFSETQ. J lost 2 bases, V lost 5 bases, and 7 bases had no gene match. The CDR3 is CASSFTGVTGNTIYF. The CDR3 DNA is TGCGCCAGCAGTTTTACAGGGGTAACTGGAAACACCATATATTTT.

The V call is TRBV28, the J call TRBJ2-5; TRBD2 matches 10 bases. The J segment lost 4 bases and the V segment lost 5 bases, leaving 4 bases of the junction unmatched. This CDR3 is 14 amino acids long. CDR1 and CDR2 from the germline V gene are MDHEN and SYDVKM. The CDR3 protein is CASSPLAGGETQYF. The CDR3 DNA reads as TGTGCCAGCAGTCCCTTAGCGGGAGGAGAGACCCAGTACTTC. Together with reference TRBV28 and TRBJ2-5, the CDR3 gives the full variable domain: DVKVTQSSRYLVKRTGEKVFLECVQDMDHENMFWYRQDPGLGLRLIYFSYDVKMKEKGDIPEGYSVSREKKERFSLILESASTNQTSMYLCASSPLAGGETQYFGPGTRLLVL.

The chain couples TRBV5-6 to TRBJ2-5, with a possible D match to TRBD1 (6 bases). The CDR3 spans 13 residues. Trimming took 3 bases from V and 6 from J, leaving 12 bases between them. Germline CDR1 and CDR2: SGHDT and YYEEEE. CDR3 bases: TGTGCCAGCAGCTCTCAGGGGTGGAAGACCCAGTACTTC. This translates into CASSSQGWKTQYF.

The CDR3 DNA follows: TGTGCCAGCAGTCCCGAGGTGAACACTGAAGCTTTCTTT. Encoded protein: CASSPEVNTEAFF. The chain joins TRBV11-3 to TRBJ1-1; the D is unclear. The germline CDR1 and CDR2 sequences are SGHNT and YENEEA. This CDR3 has 13 amino acids. Deletions cut 6 bases from V and 0 bases from J, with 8 bases between. Full variable domain (outside the CDR3, taken from reference TRBV11-3 and TRBJ1-1): EAGVVQSPRYKIIEKKQPVAFWCNPISGHNTLYWYLQNLGQGPELLIRYENEEAVDDSQLPKDRFSAERLKGVDSTLKIQPAELGDSAVYLCASSPEVNTEAFFGQGTRLTVV.

V is TRBV5-1 and J is TRBJ2-5, with TRBD1 identical over 7 bases. The J call is uncertain, as TRBJ2-7 better fits the DNA end. Germline values: CDR1 SGHRS, CDR2 YFSETQ. The CDR3 length is 15 residues. CDR3 coding DNA: TGCGCCAGCAGCTCGGGACAGCGGTATAACTACGAGCAGTACTTC. It translates to CASSSGQRYNYEQYF.

V and J are TRBV5-6 and TRBJ1-5; D gene unclear. CDR1 and CDR2 from the germline V gene are SGHDT and YYEEEE. The CDR3 totals 15 residues. Trimming removed 6 bases from V and 2 bases from J, with 15 bases in between. The CDR3 here is CASTLWQRGNQPQHF. The DNA for the CDR3 is TGTGCCAGCACCCTTTGGCAACGGGGCAATCAGCCCCAGCATTTT.

The chain combines TRBV7-3 with TRBJ1-2; 10 nucleotides align to TRBD1. Germline V CDR1 and CDR2: SGHTA, FQGTGA. J was trimmed by 7 bases and V by 6 bases; bases with no gene match: 11. The CDR3 is 15 amino acids. The CDR3 DNA is TGTGCCAGCAGTTACACCGGGACAGGGGCGGGTGGCTACACCTTC. It yields the protein CASSYTGTGAGGYTF.

V gene TRBV5-6 combines with J gene TRBJ1-1; tentatively, D is TRBD1 (5 bases). The germline V gene has CDR1 SGHDT and CDR2 YYEEEE. The CDR3 consists of 12 residues. Trimming shortened V by 0 bases and J by 6 bases, and 6 bases separated the two germline ends. The CDR3 region has the DNA TGTGCCAGCAGCTTGGGCAGGGCTGAAGCTTTCTTT. It encodes CASSLGRAEAFF.

The rearrangement joins TRBV5-6 to TRBJ2-5, with D possibly being TRBD1 (6 bases). The germline CDR1 and CDR2 sequences are SGHDT and YYEEEE. The germline V and J ends were trimmed by 4 bases and 1 base, with 11 bases remaining between them. The length of the CDR3 is 14 residues. Written as DNA, the CDR3 is TGTGCCAGCAGCAACGGACAGACCCAAGAGACCCAGTACTTC. It specifies CASSNGQTQETQYF.

The chain recombines TRBV27 with TRBJ1-5, with a possible D match to TRBD1 (6 bases). The length of the CDR3 is 13 residues. The V end lost 3 bases, the J end lost 11 bases, and 14 bases lay between the germline ends. The germline CDR1 and CDR2 sequences are MNHEY and SMNVEV (reference sequence). The CDR3 loop reads CASSLGRRQAQHF. The CDR3 DNA sequence: TGTGCCAGCAGTTTGGGAAGGAGACAGGCCCAGCATTTT.

V usage is TRBV10-2 and J usage is TRBJ2-2, with 15 bases fitting TRBD2. The CDR3 spans 16 residues. CDR1 is WSHSY, CDR2 SAAADI, per germline. The J segment lost 6 bases and the V segment lost 6 bases, leaving 5 bases of the junction unmatched. CDR3 nucleotide sequence: TGCGCCAGCAGCCTGGGACTAGCGGGAGGTCCCGGGGAGCTGTTTTTT. The encoded protein is CASSLGLAGGPGELFF.

V is TRBV5-5 and J is TRBJ1-2, with D possibly TRBD1 on 5 matching bases. This CDR3 has 13 amino acids. Germline V gene lookup returns CDR1 SGHKS and CDR2 YYEKEE (reference sequence). The V end was cut by 4 bases, the J end by 1 base, with 8 bases between. CDR3 loop: CASSTTVNYGYTF. As DNA, the CDR3 is TGTGCCAGCAGCACGACAGTTAACTATGGCTACACCTTC.

The chain joins TRBV7-9 to TRBJ2-1, with 8 bases matching TRBD2. This CDR3 has 16 amino acids. From germline, CDR1 is SEHNR and CDR2 FQNEAQ (reference sequence). V gave up 5 bases and J gave up 0 bases; unmatched junction bases: 6. CDR3 sequence reads: CASSPRGGSSYNEQFF. CDR3 coding DNA: TGTGCCAGCAGCCCACGGGGGGGGAGCTCCTACAATGAGCAGTTCTTC.

The chain combines TRBV5-6 with TRBJ2-5; TRBD2 is a possible D gene (5 bases). The germline V gene encodes CDR1 SGHDT and CDR2 YYEEEE. V dropped 0 bases and J dropped 5 bases, with 14 bases sitting between them. The CDR3 sequence is 15 residues long. The CDR3 DNA reads as TGTGCCAGCAGCTTGGCCGGGGTCTTGATGGAGACCCAGTACTTC. Translated: CASSLAGVLMETQYF.

V usage is TRBV5-1 and J usage is TRBJ1-2; D remains unclear. V was shortened by 0 bases and J by 5 bases, with 14 bases between the two germline ends. The CDR3 runs to 15 residues. From germline, CDR1 is SGHRS and CDR2 YFSETQ. The CDR3: CASSLEAAGPYGYTF. CDR3 nucleotides: TGCGCCAGCAGCTTGGAGGCAGCGGGCCCATATGGCTACACCTTC. Looking up the rest from reference TRBV5-1 and TRBJ1-2 gives the full variable domain: KAGVTQTPRYLIKTRGQQVTLSCSPISGHRSVSWYQQTPGQGLQFLFEYFSETQRNKGNFPGRFSGRQFSNSRSEMNVSTLELGDSALYLCASSLEAAGPYGYTFGSGTRLTVV.

The gene calls are TRBV2 and TRBJ2-4, with 8 positions matching TRBD2. The V segment lost 1 base and the J segment 9 bases; nucleotides outside the gene matches: 11. CDR1 SNHLY and CDR2 FYNNEI come from the germline V gene. This CDR3 has 16 residues. In DNA form, the CDR3 reads TGTGCCAGCAGTGAAGGTCTGACAGCCGGGAGGGGCATTCAGTACTTC. It translates to CASSEGLTAGRGIQYF.

A remark on this clone: Additional DNA sequences in this sample encode the identical CDR3. This chain joins TRBV6-6 and TRBJ2-6; maybe TRBD1 (5 bases). V was shortened by 0 bases and J by 0 bases, with 6 bases between the two germline ends. This CDR3 contains 16 residues. Germline V gene sequence: CDR1 MNHNY, CDR2 SVGAGI (reference sequence). The CDR3 bases are TGTGCCAGCAGTTACTCGACAGCCTCTGGGGCCAACGTCCTGACTTTC. It translates to CASSYSTASGANVLTF.

This sequence joins TRBV7-2 and TRBJ2-2; 15 bases match TRBD2. Germline values: CDR1 SGHTA, CDR2 FQGNSA. The CDR3 is 19 residues long. Trimming removed 5 bases from V and 0 bases from J; junction bases left unmatched: 7. As DNA, the CDR3 is TGTGCCAGCAGCCCGGGGACTAGCGGGAGGATTGCGAACACCGGGGAGCTGTTTTTT. It encodes CASSPGTSGRIANTGELFF.

V and J are TRBV6-1 and TRBJ1-2; weak D call: TRBD1 (6 bases). This CDR3 is built from 15 residues. V lost 3 bases and J lost 5, with 16 bases in between. Germline CDR1 MNHNS, CDR2 SASEGT. CDR3 residues: CASSDGNRVRYGYTF. CDR3 sequence (DNA): TGTGCCAGCAGTGATGGGAACAGGGTACGGTATGGCTACACCTTC.